Listed here are 3 T cell receptor beta chains from one sample, sequenced in a study of shared clonotypes between healthy human individuals (dated by TCRdb to the early 2020s). The protocol used for the library was the immunoSEQ multiplex PCR assay. TCRdb retrieved this table from immuneACCESS and kept in-frame rearrangements only. Not all clones are present; in checked studies, unresolved V genes account for under half, and no reason is known for the remainder. Within this sample are millions of clones, with 85% to 95% of them counted one time only. 0.1% to 0.15% of the sample is held by the ten biggest clonotypes. Input material: naive CD4+ T cells sorted from blood. Per the publication, the cell subset or site label means: CD45RA+ positively selected. The receptor set was obtained from a man between 18 and 35 years old in good health.

The chain joins TRBV30 to TRBJ1-2; D is unclear. The CDR3 is 11 amino acids. V lost 8 bases to trimming and J lost 4 bases, with 11 bases between them. In germline, CDR1 is GTSNPN, CDR2 SVGIG (reference sequence). The CDR3 here is CALNTGYGYTF. The CDR3 coding sequence is TGTGCCCTTAACACGGGCTATGGCTACACCTTC.

The genes are TRBV28 and TRBJ2-5; possible D gene TRBD2, 7 bases. The CDR3 totals 13 residues. The germline gives CDR1 MDHEN, CDR2 SYDVKM. V shed 7 bases and J shed 4 bases, with 13 bases lying between them. The CDR3 loop is CASIEGGVETQYF. In DNA, the CDR3 is TGTGCCAGCATTGAAGGGGGGGTAGAGACCCAGTACTTC.

The J gene is TRBJ2-1, the V gene TRBV30, with D possibly matching TRBD2 (6 bases). Trimming cost V 0 bases and J 10 bases, with 10 bases left between them. The CDR3 has 12 residues. Germline assignment: CDR1 GTSNPN and CDR2 SVGIG (reference sequence). This CDR3 reads CAWSVSAGEQFF. CDR3 in DNA: TGTGCCTGGAGTGTAAGCGCGGGGGAGCAGTTCTTC.